The present T cell receptor beta chain was sequenced within a study of Graves' ophthalmopathy and Graves' hyperthyroidism. Study-level results: Blood also contained most of the expanded thyroid clonotypes above 0.001 frequency.

CDR3 regions of TCR beta were amplified from RNA transcripts. After a first-round RT-PCR with HTBI primers, a second-round multiplex PCR was run. TCRdb recomputed calls from the multiplex PCR reads with MiXCR, one row per CDR3 protein. The data show over 500,000 distinct CDR3 sequences, with about 24% seen just once and around 7% held by the top ten. V was clipped by 8 bases and J by 4 bases; unmatched bases: 8. Germline V CDR1 and CDR2: SNHLY, FYNNEI. The CDR3 has 14 amino acids. As concerns this clonotype: Its antigen is not known.

The gene calls are TRBV2 and TRBJ1-5; TRBD1 matches at 7 bases. This clonotype was obtained from a young woman with stable Graves' hyperthyroidism. Some clones in this sample may be carry-over from other donors' samples. The sequenced sample consisted of peripheral blood. In nucleotides, the CDR3 is TGTGCCAGCTCCGGGACAGAAAGGAATCAGCCCCAGCATTTT. Its protein product is CASSGTERNQPQHF.